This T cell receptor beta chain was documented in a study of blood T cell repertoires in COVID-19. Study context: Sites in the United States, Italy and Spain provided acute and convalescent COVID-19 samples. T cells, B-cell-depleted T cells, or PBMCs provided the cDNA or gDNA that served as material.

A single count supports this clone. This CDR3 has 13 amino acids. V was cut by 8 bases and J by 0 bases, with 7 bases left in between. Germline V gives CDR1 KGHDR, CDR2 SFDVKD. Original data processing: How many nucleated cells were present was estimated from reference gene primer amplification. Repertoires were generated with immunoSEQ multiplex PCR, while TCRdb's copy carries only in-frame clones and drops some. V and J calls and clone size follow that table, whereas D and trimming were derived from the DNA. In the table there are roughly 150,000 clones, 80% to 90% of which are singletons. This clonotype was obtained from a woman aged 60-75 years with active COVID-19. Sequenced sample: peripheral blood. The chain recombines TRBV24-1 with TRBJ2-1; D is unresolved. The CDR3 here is CATTTNSYNEQFF. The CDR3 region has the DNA TGTGCCACCACTACCAACTCCTACAATGAGCAGTTCTTC.